The 10 T cell receptor beta chains given below trace back to one sample, sequenced in a study of blood T cell repertoires in COVID-19. The protocol was immunoSEQ multiplex PCR, while the TCRdb copy is restricted to in-frame clones and leaves out a portion. The sample holds roughly 250,000 clones; approximately 90% are singletons and the top ten take 2% to 2.5%. Sequencing used peripheral blood. The receptors come from a woman aged 40 to 49 who had recovered from COVID-19.

This chain links TRBV7-2 with TRBJ1-2; tentatively, D is TRBD1 (6 bases). Germline CDR1 reads SGHTA; CDR2 reads FQGNSA. V was cut by 1 base and J by 2 bases, with 11 bases left in between. The CDR3 runs 15 residues. The CDR3 is CASSLEYRANYGYTF. CDR3 coding DNA: TGTGCCAGCAGCTTAGAGTACAGGGCAAACTATGGCTACACCTTC.

The genes are TRBV3-1 (or the pseudogene TRBV3-2) and TRBJ2-1; D perhaps matches TRBD2 (6 bases). Germline V gives CDR1 LGHDT, CDR2 YNNKEL (reference sequence). V was shortened by 1 base and J by 4 bases, with 11 bases between the two germline ends. The CDR3 is 15 amino acids. The CDR3 region has the DNA TGTGCCAGCAGCCAAGTTCGGGGACTGTACAATGAGCAGTTCTTC. Encoded protein: CASSQVRGLYNEQFF.

The chain couples TRBV10-2 to TRBJ2-5; TRBD1 matches at 7 bases. The CDR3 extends over 15 amino acids. V was pared by 10 bases and J by 1 base, with 12 bases of the junction left unmatched. The germline V gene has CDR1 WSHSY and CDR2 SAAADI. CDR3 region: CAISVWTGLQETQYF. Here the CDR3 DNA reads TGCGCCATCTCAGTCTGGACAGGACTCCAAGAGACCCAGTACTTC.

V gene TRBV24-1 combines with J gene TRBJ1-3; the D gene is possibly TRBD1 (5 bases). The germline V gene encodes CDR1 KGHDR and CDR2 SFDVKD. The ends were cut back, 4 bases at V and 4 bases at J, with 7 bases in the middle. CDR3 length: 13 residues. CDR3 sequence (DNA): TGTGCCACCAGTGAGACAGTCGGAAACACCATATATTTT. Encoded protein: CATSETVGNTIYF.

This clone showed up just once. V and J are TRBV7-3 and TRBJ2-2; D is uncertain. This CDR3 has 14 amino acids. Germline V gene lookup returns CDR1 SGHTA and CDR2 FQGTGA. Trimming took 8 bases from V and 1 from J, leaving 11 bases between them. The CDR3, as DNA: TGTGCCAGCGGATTGCGGCAGAACACCGGGGAGCTGTTTTTT. It yields the protein CASGLRQNTGELFF.

The chain carries TRBV15 and TRBJ1-4, with D perhaps matching TRBD1 (6 bases). With 3 bases removed from V and 3 bases from J, the gap between germline ends came to 14 bases. Germline loops: CDR1 LNHNV, CDR2 YYDKDF (reference sequence). The CDR3 loop spans 16 amino acids. CDR3 protein: CATSSPREGANEKLFF. The CDR3 bases are TGTGCCACCAGCAGCCCCAGAGAGGGGGCTAATGAAAAACTGTTTTTT.

This clone was detected only a few times. V is TRBV20-1 and J is TRBJ2-1, with TRBD2 matching over 10 bases. The V and J ends lost 2 bases and 12 bases, in that order; junction bases with no gene match: 1. Germline V CDR1 and CDR2: DFQATT, SNEGSKA (reference sequence). This CDR3 is 11 amino acids long. For the CDR3, the DNA is TGCAGTGCTAGATTAGCGGGAGGGCAGTTCTTC. This translates into CSARLAGGQFF.

The V gene is TRBV23-1, the J gene TRBJ1-6, with TRBD1 identical over 9 bases. TRBV23-1 is annotated as an ORF whose role is uncertain. The trim removed 2 bases at V and 7 bases at J, leaving 6 bases unmatched. The CDR3 consists of 16 residues. The CDR3 loop reads CASSQTRTGVNSPLHF. CDR3 sequence (DNA): TGCGCCAGCAGTCAAACGCGGACAGGGGTGAATTCACCCCTCCACTTT.

J is TRBJ2-5 and V is TRBV4-3; D uncertain. The CDR3 is made up of 11 amino acids. Germline V gives CDR1 LGHNA, CDR2 YSLEER. V was cut by 4 bases and J by 5 bases, with 5 bases left in between. The DNA for the CDR3 is TGCGCCAGCAGCCTCGGGGAGACCCAGTACTTC. Translated: CASSLGETQYF.

The chain couples TRBV7-3 to TRBJ1-5; D uncertain. The germline V gene has CDR1 SGHTA and CDR2 FQGTGA. This CDR3 is 13 amino acids long. V was trimmed by 5 bases and J by 3 bases, leaving 8 bases between them. The CDR3 loop is CASSPDFNQPQHF. The CDR3 DNA sequence: TGTGCCAGCAGCCCGGACTTCAATCAGCCCCAGCATTTT.